This T cell receptor beta chain derives from a study of shared clonotypes between healthy human individuals. This CDR3 spans 12 amino acids. V lost 2 bases to trimming and J lost 7 bases, with 9 bases between them. Germline V lookup: CDR1 SGDLS, CDR2 YYNGEE. Sequencing was performed with immunoSEQ multiplex PCR; in TCRdb, only in-frame clones are kept and a portion is missing. The table lists around 79,000 clones, over 55% of them singletons. This clone was counted at least ten times. This same CDR3 is encoded by further DNA sequences in the sample. The sequence came from a man younger than 45 in good health. Sequencing was performed on memory CD8+ T cells sorted from blood. As to subset: CD45RO+ cells pooled with CCR7-negative TemRA cells. The rearrangement uses TRBV9 and TRBJ1-2, with unresolved D. The CDR3 loop is CASSVNMGGYTF. CDR3 coding DNA: TGTGCCAGCAGCGTGAACATGGGTGGCTACACCTTC.